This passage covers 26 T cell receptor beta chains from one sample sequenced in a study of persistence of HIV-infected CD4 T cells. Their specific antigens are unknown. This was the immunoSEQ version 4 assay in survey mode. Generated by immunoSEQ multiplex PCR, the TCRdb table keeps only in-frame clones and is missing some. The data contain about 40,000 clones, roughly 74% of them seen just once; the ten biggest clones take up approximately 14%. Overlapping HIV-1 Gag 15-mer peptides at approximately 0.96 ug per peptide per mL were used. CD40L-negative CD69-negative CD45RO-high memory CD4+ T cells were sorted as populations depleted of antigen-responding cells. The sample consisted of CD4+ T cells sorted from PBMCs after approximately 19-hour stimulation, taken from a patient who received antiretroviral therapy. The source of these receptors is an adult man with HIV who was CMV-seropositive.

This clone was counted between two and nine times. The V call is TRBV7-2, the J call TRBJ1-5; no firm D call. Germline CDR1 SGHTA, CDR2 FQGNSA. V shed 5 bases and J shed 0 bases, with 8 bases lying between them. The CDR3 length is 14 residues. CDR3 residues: CASSVQSSNQPQHF. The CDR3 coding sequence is TGTGCCAGCAGCGTACAGAGTAGCAATCAGCCCCAGCATTTT. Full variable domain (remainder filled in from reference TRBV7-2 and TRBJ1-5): GAGVSQSPSNKVTEKGKDVELRCDPISGHTALYWYRQSLGQGLEFLIYFQGNSAPDKSGLPSDRFSAERTGGSVSTLTIQRTQQEDSAVYLCASSVQSSNQPQHFGDGTRLSIL.

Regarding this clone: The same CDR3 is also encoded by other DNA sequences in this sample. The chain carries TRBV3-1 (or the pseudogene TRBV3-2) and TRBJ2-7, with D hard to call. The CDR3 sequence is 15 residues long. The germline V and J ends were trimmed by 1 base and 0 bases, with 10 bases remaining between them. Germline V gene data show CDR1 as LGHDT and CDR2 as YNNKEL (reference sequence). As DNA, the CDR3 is TGTGCCAGCAGCCAAGGACGGACCAGCTCCTACGAGCAGTACTTC. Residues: CASSQGRTSSYEQYF.

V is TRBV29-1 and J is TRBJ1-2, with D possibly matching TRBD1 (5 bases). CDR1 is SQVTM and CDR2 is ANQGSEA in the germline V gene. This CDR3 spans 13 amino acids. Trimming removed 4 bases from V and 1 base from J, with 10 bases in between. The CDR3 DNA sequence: TGCAGCGTTGTCCCGACAGATAACTATGGCTACACCTTC. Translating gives CSVVPTDNYGYTF.

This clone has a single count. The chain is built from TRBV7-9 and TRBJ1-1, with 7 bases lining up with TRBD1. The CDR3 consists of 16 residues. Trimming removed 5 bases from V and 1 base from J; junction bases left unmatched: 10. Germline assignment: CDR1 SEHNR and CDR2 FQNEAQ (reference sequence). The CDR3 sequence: CASSRWTGFTNTEAFF. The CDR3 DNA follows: TGTGCCAGCAGCAGATGGACAGGTTTTACGAACACTGAAGCTTTCTTT.

This CDR3 is CASNRASQETQYF. The CDR3 coding sequence is TGTGCCAGCAATCGGGCCAGCCAAGAGACCCAGTACTTC. This chain connects TRBV6-5 to TRBJ2-5; no clear D. The CDR3 extends over 13 amino acids. Per germline, CDR1 MNHEY and CDR2 SVGAGI. V lost 7 bases, J lost 1 base, and 10 bases lay in between.

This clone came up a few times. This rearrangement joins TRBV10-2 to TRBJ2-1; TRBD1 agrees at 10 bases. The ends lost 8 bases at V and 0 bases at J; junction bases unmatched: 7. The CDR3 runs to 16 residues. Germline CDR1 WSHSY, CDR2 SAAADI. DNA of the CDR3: TGCGCCAGCCTTACCCGGACAGGGGGCTCCTACAATGAGCAGTTCTTC. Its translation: CASLTRTGGSYNEQFF.

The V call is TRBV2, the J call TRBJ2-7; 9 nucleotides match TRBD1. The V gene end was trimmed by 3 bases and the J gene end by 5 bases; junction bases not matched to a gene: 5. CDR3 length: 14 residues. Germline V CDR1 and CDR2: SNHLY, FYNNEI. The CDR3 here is CASSEFDRGDEQYF. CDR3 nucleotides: TGTGCCAGCAGTGAGTTCGACAGGGGGGACGAGCAGTACTTC.

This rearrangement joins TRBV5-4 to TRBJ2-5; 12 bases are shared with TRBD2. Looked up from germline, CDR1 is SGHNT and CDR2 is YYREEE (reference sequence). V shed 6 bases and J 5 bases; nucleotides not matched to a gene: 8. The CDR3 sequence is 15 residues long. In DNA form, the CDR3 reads TGTGCCAGCACCCCGACTAGCGGGAGATTCGAGACCCAGTACTTC. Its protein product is CASTPTSGRFETQYF. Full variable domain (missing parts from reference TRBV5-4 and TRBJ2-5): ETGVTQSPTHLIKTRGQQVTLRCSSQSGHNTVSWYQQALGQGPQFIFQYYREEENGRGNFPPRFSGLQFPNYSSELNVNALELDDSALYLCASTPTSGRFETQYFGPGTRLLVL.

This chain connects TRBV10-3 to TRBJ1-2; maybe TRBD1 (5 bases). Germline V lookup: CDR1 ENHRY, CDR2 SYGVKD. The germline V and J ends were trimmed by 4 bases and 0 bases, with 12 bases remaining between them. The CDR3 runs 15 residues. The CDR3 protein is CAISGDRGSNYGYTF. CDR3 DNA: TGTGCCATCAGTGGGGATCGGGGCTCTAACTATGGCTACACCTTC.

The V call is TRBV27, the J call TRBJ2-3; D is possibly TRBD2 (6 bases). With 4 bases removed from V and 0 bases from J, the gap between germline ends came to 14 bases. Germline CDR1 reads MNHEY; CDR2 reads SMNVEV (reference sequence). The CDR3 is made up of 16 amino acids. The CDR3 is CASSSSGLTSTDTQYF. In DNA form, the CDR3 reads TGTGCCAGCAGTTCCTCGGGACTGACTAGCACAGATACGCAGTATTTT.

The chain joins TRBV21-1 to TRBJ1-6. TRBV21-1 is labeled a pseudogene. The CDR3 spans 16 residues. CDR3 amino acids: CASSSGVLSYNSPLHF. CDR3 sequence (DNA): TGTGCCAGCAGCTCGGGAGTTCTCTCCTATAATTCACCCCTCCACTTT.

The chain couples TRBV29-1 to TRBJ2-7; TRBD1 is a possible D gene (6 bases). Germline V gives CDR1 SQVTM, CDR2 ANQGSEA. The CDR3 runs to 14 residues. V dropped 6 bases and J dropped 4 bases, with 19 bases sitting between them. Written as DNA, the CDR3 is TGCAGCGTAGCTACAGGGAGTTGGGAGTACGAGCAGTACTTC. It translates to CSVATGSWEYEQYF.

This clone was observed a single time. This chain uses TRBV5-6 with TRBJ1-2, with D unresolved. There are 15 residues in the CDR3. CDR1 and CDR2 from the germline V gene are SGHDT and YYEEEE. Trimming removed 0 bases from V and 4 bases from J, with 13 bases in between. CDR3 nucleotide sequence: TGTGCCAGCAGCTTGGCGGGAGGTTCCGTCTATGGCTACACCTTC. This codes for CASSLAGGSVYGYTF.

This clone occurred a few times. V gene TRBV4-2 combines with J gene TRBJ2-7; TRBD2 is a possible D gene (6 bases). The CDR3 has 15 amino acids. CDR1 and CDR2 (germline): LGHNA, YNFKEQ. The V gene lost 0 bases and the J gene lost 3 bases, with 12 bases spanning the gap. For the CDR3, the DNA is TGTGCCAGCAGCCAAGATTTGGGAGCGGGCTACGAGCAGTACTTC. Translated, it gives CASSQDLGAGYEQYF.

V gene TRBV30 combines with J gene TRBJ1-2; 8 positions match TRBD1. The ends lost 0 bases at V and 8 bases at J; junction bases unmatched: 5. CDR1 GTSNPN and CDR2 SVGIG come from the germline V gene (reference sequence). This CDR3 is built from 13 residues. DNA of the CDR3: TGTGCCTGGAGTGTACGACAGGGGTCCGGCTACACCTTC. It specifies CAWSVRQGSGYTF.

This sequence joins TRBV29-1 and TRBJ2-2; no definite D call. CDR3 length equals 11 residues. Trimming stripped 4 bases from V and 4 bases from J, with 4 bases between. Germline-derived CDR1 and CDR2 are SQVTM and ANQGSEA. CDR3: CSVGSTGELFF. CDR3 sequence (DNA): TGCAGCGTTGGTAGCACCGGGGAGCTGTTTTTT.

As DNA, the CDR3 is TGTGCCAGCAGCTTAGGTCTAGGGACGGGCGCTGAAGCTTTCTTT. Translation gives CASSLGLGTGAEAFF. J is TRBJ1-1 and V is TRBV11-3; D is perhaps TRBD1 (5 bases). Germline CDR1 reads SGHNT; CDR2 reads YENEEA. With 1 base removed from V and 6 bases from J, the gap between germline ends came to 15 bases. The CDR3 contains 15 residues.

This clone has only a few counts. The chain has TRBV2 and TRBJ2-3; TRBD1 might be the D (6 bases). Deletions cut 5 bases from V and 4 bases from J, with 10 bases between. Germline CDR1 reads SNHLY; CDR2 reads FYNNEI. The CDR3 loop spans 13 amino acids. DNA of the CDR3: TGTGCCAGCAGTACAGGGCCGGCAGATACGCAGTATTTT. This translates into CASSTGPADTQYF.

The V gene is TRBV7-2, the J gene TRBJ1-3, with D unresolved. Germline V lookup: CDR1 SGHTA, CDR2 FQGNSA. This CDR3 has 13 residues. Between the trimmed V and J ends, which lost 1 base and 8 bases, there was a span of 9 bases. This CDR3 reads CASSLGIGDTIYF. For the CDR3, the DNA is TGTGCCAGCAGCTTAGGAATCGGCGACACCATATATTTT.

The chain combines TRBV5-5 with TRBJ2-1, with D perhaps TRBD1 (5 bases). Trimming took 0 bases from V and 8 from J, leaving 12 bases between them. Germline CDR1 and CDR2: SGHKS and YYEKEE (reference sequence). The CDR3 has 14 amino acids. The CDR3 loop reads CASSLVSGLDEQFF. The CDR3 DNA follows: TGTGCCAGCAGCTTGGTATCAGGGTTGGATGAGCAGTTCTTC.

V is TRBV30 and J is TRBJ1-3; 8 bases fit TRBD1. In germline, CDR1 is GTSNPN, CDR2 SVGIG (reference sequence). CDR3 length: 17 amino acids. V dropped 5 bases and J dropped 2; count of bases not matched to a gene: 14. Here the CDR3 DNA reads TGTGCCTGGGGGACAGGAATAGATGGGGGCGCTGGAAACACCATATATTTT. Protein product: CAWGTGIDGGAGNTIYF.

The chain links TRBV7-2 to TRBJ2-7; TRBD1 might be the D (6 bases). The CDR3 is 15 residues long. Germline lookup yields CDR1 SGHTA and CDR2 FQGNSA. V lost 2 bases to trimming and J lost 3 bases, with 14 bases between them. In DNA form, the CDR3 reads TGTGCCAGCAGCTTATCGCTGGGGGCGAACTACGAGCAGTACTTC. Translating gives CASSLSLGANYEQYF.

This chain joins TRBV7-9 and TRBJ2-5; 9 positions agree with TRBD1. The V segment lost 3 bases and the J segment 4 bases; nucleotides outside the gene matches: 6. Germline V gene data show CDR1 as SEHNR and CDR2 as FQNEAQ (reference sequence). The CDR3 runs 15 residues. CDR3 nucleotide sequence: TGTGCCAGCAGCTTCCGACAGGGGGAGAGAGAGACCCAGTACTTC. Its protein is CASSFRQGERETQYF.

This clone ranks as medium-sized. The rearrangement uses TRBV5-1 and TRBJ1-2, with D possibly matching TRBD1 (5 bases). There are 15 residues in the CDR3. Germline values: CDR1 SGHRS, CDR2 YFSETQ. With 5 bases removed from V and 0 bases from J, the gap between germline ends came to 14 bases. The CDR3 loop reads CASREGTTANYGYTF. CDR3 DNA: TGCGCCAGCAGGGAGGGGACGACAGCTAACTATGGCTACACCTTC. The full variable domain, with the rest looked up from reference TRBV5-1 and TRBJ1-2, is KAGVTQTPRYLIKTRGQQVTLSCSPISGHRSVSWYQQTPGQGLQFLFEYFSETQRNKGNFPGRFSGRQFSNSRSEMNVSTLELGDSALYLCASREGTTANYGYTFGSGTRLTVV.

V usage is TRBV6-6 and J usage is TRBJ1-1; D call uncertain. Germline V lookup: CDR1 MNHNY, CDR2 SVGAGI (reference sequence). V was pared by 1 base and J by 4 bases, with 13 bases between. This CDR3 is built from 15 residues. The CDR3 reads CASSYLGPAGTEAFF. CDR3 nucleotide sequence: TGTGCCAGCAGTTACTTGGGCCCAGCGGGCACTGAAGCTTTCTTT.

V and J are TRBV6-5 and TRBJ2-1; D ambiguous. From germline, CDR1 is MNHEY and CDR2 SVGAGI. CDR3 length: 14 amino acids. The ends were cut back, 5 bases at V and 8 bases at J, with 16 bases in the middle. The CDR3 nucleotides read TGTGCCAGCAGTCACGGCCCCAATGGCGATGAGCAGTTCTTC. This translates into CASSHGPNGDEQFF.